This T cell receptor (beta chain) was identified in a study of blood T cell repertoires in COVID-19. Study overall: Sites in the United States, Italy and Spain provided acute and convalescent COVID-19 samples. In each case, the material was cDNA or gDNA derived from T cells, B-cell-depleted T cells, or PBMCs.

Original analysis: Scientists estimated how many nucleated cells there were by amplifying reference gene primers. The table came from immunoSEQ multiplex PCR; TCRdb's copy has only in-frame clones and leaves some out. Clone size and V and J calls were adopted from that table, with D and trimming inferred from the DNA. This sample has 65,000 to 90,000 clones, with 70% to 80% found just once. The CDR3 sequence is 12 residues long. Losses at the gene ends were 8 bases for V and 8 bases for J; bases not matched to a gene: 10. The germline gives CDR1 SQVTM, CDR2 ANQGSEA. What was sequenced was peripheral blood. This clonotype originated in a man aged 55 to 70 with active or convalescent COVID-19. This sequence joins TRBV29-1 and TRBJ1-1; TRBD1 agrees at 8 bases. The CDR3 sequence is CSLGDRSSEAFF. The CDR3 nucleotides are TGCAGCCTGGGGGACAGGTCGTCGGAAGCTTTCTTT.